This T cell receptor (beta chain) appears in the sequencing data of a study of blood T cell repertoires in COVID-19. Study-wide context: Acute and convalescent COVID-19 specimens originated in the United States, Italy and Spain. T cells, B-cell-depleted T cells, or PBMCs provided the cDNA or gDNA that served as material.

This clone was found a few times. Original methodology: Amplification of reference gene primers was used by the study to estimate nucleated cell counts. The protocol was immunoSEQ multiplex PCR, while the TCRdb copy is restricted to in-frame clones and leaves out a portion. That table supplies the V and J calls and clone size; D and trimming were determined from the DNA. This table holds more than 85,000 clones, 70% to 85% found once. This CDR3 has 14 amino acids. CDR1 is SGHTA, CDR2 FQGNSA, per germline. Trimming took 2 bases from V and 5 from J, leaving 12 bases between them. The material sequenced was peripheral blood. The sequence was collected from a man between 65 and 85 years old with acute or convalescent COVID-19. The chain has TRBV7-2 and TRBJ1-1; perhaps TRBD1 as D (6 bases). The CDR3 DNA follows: TGTGCCAGCAGCTTACGTCGACAGGCAACTGAAGCTTTCTTT. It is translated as CASSLRRQATEAFF.